Listed below are T cell receptor beta chains from one sample, sequenced in a study of blood T cells in healthy people across ages. TCRdb re-called the 5' RACE reads through MiXCR, storing one row per CDR3 protein. The data hold some 900,000 distinct CDR3 sequences, with around 26% observed a single time. The sequenced sample was blood. These receptors originate from a woman older than 75 in good health. Each CDR3 is given with its conserved first and last residue. D genes are given only for firm matches. Size values are once, few and many counts, or a class for expanded clones, and some rows have none.

NA TRBJ1-1 TRBV30 12 NA TGTGCCTGGAGACGACTGAACACTGAAGCTTTCTTT CAWRRLNTEAFF
NA TRBJ2-1 TRBV7-9 13 NA TGTGCCAGCAGCTTAAGCCGGAGCACTGAGCAGTTCTTC CASSLSRSTEQFF
once TRBJ2-2 TRBV24-1 18 TRBD2 TGTGCCACCAGTGATGGGACTAGCGGGGTCCTAGGGACCGGGGAGCTGTTTTTT CATSDGTSGVLGTGELFF
NA TRBJ2-7 TRBV14 15 NA TGTGCCAGCAGCCAAGATCCCCACGGAGCGGTAGAGCAGTACTTC CASSQDPHGAVEQYF
many TRBJ2-3 TRBV6-1 13 NA TGTGCCAGCAGTTCAGGGTTGACAGATACGCAGTATTTT CASSSGLTDTQYF
many TRBJ2-7 TRBV7-2 14 NA TGTGCCAGCAGCTTAGATTACAGAGGCTACGAGCAGTACTTC CASSLDYRGYEQYF
NA TRBJ1-2 TRBV20-1 15 NA TGCAGTGCTAGCCACACCGCTGGGGCAGTCTATGGCTACACCTTC CSASHTAGAVYGYTF
NA TRBJ2-3 TRBV20-1 15 NA TGCAGTGCCCTCGGGCGGGGTCGGGGGACAGATACGCAGTATTTT CSALGRGRGTDTQYF
once TRBJ2-5 TRBV5-1 13 NA TGCGCCAGCAGCGGGTCACCGAAAGAGACCCAGTACTTC CASSGSPKETQYF
many TRBJ2-7 TRBV24-1 16 TRBD1 TGTGCCACCAGTGATTCGTCCGGGACAGGTCTCTACGAGCAGTACTTC CATSDSSGTGLYEQYF
many TRBJ2-3 TRBV11-2 19 TRBD2 TGTGCCAGCAGCCTTACTCTTGGGAGCGGGGGATCTAGCACAGATACGCAGTATTTT CASSLTLGSGGSSTDTQYF
NA TRBJ2-5 TRBV20-1 16 TRBD2 TGCAGTGCTAGAGATGAGAGCGGGAGGGCCGGAGAGACCCAGTACTTC CSARDESGRAGETQYF
NA TRBJ1-6 TRBV27 16 NA TGTGCCAGCAGGGCCGGTAGGGTAAGATCCGATTCACCCCTCCACTTT CASRAGRVRSDSPLHF
NA TRBJ2-5 TRBV7-2 17 TRBD2 TGTGCCAGCAGCTTAAGTGGCAGCGGGGGGAAACAAGAGACCCAGTACTTC CASSLSGSGGKQETQYF
NA TRBJ1-5 TRBV6-1 15 NA TGTGCCAGCAGCCTGACACCCGGGGGCAATCAGCCCCAGCATTTT CASSLTPGGNQPQHF
NA TRBJ2-1 TRBV5-1 15 NA TGCGCCAGCAGCCTTACTAGCAACACCTACAATGAGCAGTTCTTC CASSLTSNTYNEQFF
many TRBJ2-5 TRBV5-1 15 NA TGCGCCAGCAGCTTGATGGTGGGGCAGGGGGAGACCCAGTACTTC CASSLMVGQGETQYF
NA TRBJ2-2 TRBV5-1 18 NA TGCGCCAGCAGCTTGGTTCGCGCGTCTAGCGATAACACCGGGGAGCTGTTTTTT CASSLVRASSDNTGELFF
NA TRBJ2-7 TRBV7-2 14 NA TGTGCCAGCAGCTTAGCGCAGGGACAATACGAGCAGTACTTC CASSLAQGQYEQYF